Presented here are 27 T cell receptor beta chains from one specimen sequenced in a study of blood T cell repertoires in COVID-19. Sequencing used immunoSEQ multiplex PCR; TCRdb keeps in-frame clones, though not all of them. The table includes approximately 99,000 clones, 88% detected once. Material: peripheral blood. The origin of the receptors is a human donor in a cohort sampled during active COVID-19.

The chain recombines TRBV30 with TRBJ2-3; the match to TRBD2 covers 12 bases. Germline CDR1 is GTSNPN and CDR2 is SVGIG (reference sequence). V lost 0 bases, J lost 0 bases, and 22 bases stayed unmatched. This CDR3 is 23 amino acids long. The CDR3 reads CAWSVPFGWPSGRGPTSTDTQYF. In nucleotides, the CDR3 is TGTGCCTGGAGTGTACCATTCGGGTGGCCTAGCGGGAGGGGCCCCACTAGCACAGATACGCAGTATTTT. The full variable domain, rest sourced from reference TRBV30 and TRBJ2-3, is SQTIHQWPATLVQPVGSPLSLECTVEGTSNPNLYWYRQAAGRGLQLLFYSVGIGQISSEVPQNLSASRPQDRQFILSSKKLLLSDSGFYLCAWSVPFGWPSGRGPTSTDTQYFGPGTRLTVL.

This clone is a singleton in its sample. This chain links TRBV7-3 with TRBJ2-7, with 7 bases aligning to TRBD1. Germline V gene data show CDR1 as SGHTA and CDR2 as FQGTGA. Trimming cost V 3 bases and J 5 bases; bases outside gene matches: 1. The CDR3 sequence is 12 residues long. The CDR3 protein is CASSFGTDEQYF. The CDR3 nucleotides are TGTGCCAGCAGCTTCGGGACAGACGAGCAGTACTTC.

This clone was seen only once. The CDR3: CASSEEAGAEAFF. The DNA for the CDR3 is TGTGCCAGCAGTGAAGAAGCGGGCGCTGAAGCTTTCTTT. The chain combines TRBV2 with TRBJ1-1; D is ambiguous. The germline CDR1 and CDR2 sequences are SNHLY and FYNNEI. The CDR3 has 13 residues. Trimming removed 1 base at V and 6 bases at J, with 9 bases between.

The V gene is TRBV3-1 (or the pseudogene TRBV3-2), the J gene TRBJ1-1; no clear D gene. V was shortened by 4 bases and J by 10 bases, with 16 bases between the two germline ends. The CDR3 is 13 residues long. Germline V CDR1 and CDR2: LGHDT, YNNKEL (reference sequence). This CDR3 is CASSPQAKLRAFF. The CDR3 DNA reads as TGTGCCAGCAGCCCCCAAGCCAAATTGAGAGCTTTCTTT.

The chain combines TRBV28 with TRBJ1-2; 9 bases line up with TRBD1. The V and J ends lost 6 bases and 4 bases, in that order; junction bases with no gene match: 6. This CDR3 has 14 amino acids. Looked up from germline, CDR1 is MDHEN and CDR2 is SYDVKM. The CDR3 here is CASRRDREAYGYTF. Here the CDR3 DNA reads TGTGCCAGCAGACGGGACAGGGAGGCCTATGGCTACACCTTC.

The chain recombines TRBV3-1 (or the pseudogene TRBV3-2) with TRBJ2-7; 10 nucleotides align to TRBD1. Germline V lookup: CDR1 LGHDT, CDR2 YNNKEL (reference sequence). The CDR3 sequence is 14 residues long. V lost 4 bases, J lost 2 bases, and 2 bases stayed unmatched. DNA of the CDR3: TGTGCCAGCAGCCGGGACAGGGGAACCTACGAGCAGTACTTC. Its protein is CASSRDRGTYEQYF.

The table lists this clone with a few counts. The rearrangement joins TRBV7-9 to TRBJ2-7; 7 nucleotides match TRBD2. Germline V gene data show CDR1 as SEHNR and CDR2 as FQNEAQ (reference sequence). The CDR3 extends over 18 amino acids. After removal of 2 bases from V and 0 bases from J, the junction contained 13 bases not matched to a gene. CDR3: CASSLNTSAYTLSYEQYF. In DNA, the CDR3 is TGTGCCAGCAGCTTAAATACTAGCGCCTATACCCTCTCCTACGAGCAGTACTTC. Full variable domain (rest looked up from reference TRBV7-9 and TRBJ2-7): DTGVSQNPRHKITKRGQNVTFRCDPISEHNRLYWYRQTLGQGPEFLTYFQNEAQLEKSRLLSDRFSAERPKGSFSTLEIQRTEQGDSAMYLCASSLNTSAYTLSYEQYFGPGTRLTVT.

CDR3 in amino acids: CASSPLAGLETQYF. DNA of the CDR3: TGTGCCAGCAGCCCACTAGCGGGTCTAGAGACCCAGTACTTC. This chain links TRBV11-1 with TRBJ2-5, with 9 bases fitting TRBD2. This CDR3 has 14 residues. Losses at the gene ends were 5 bases for V and 4 bases for J; bases not matched to a gene: 5. Germline V gene lookup returns CDR1 SGHAT and CDR2 FQDESV (reference sequence).

This clone has just one count. The rearrangement joins TRBV5-8 to TRBJ2-5; possibly TRBD1 for D (6 bases). Germline CDR1 reads SGHTS; CDR2 reads YDEGEE. The CDR3 loop spans 16 amino acids. With 0 bases removed from V and 1 base from J, the gap between germline ends came to 13 bases. The CDR3: CASSLEFSRGQETQYF. CDR3 nucleotide sequence: TGTGCCAGCAGCTTGGAGTTCAGCAGGGGCCAAGAGACCCAGTACTTC.

The chain is built from TRBV10-2 and TRBJ2-7; D is possibly TRBD1 (5 bases). Between the trimmed V and J ends, which lost 0 bases and 3 bases, there was a span of 9 bases. Germline CDR1 is WSHSY and CDR2 is SAAADI. The CDR3 spans 14 residues. The CDR3 bases are TGCGCCAGCAGTGAGTCCCCGGACATCTACGAGCAGTACTTC. Translating gives CASSESPDIYEQYF.

The chain links TRBV2 to TRBJ2-5; TRBD2 might be the D (6 bases). This CDR3 spans 13 amino acids. CDR1 and CDR2 from the germline V gene are SNHLY and FYNNEI. The ends were cut back, 6 bases at V and 7 bases at J, with 15 bases in the middle. The CDR3 is CASSKNSGVTQYF. The CDR3, as DNA: TGTGCCAGCAGCAAAAATAGCGGAGTGACCCAGTACTTC.

As concerns this clone: At one end, the junction sequence differs from germline, possibly due to a read error. The chain is built from TRBV7-7 and TRBJ2-2; 7 bases map to TRBD1. Looked up from germline, CDR1 is SSHAT and CDR2 is FNYEAQ (reference sequence). The CDR3 consists of 15 residues. CDR3 in DNA: TGTGCTAGCAGCTCGCGACAGGGTGTCACCGGGGAGCTGTTTTTT. Its protein product is CASSSRQGVTGELFF.

This clone was found a few times. V usage is TRBV2 and J usage is TRBJ1-5, with a tentative D call TRBD1 (5 bases). V shed 3 bases and J shed 5 bases, with 11 bases lying between them. CDR1 is SNHLY, CDR2 FYNNEI, per germline. There are 14 residues in the CDR3. This CDR3 reads CASSETDRYQPQHF. The CDR3 coding sequence is TGTGCCAGCAGTGAGACAGATCGTTATCAGCCCCAGCATTTT.

This clone was observed a few times. The V call is TRBV19, the J call TRBJ1-2; 7 bases align to TRBD1. This CDR3 spans 14 amino acids. Unmatched junction bases numbered 2, after V lost 3 bases and J lost 1 base. The germline V gene encodes CDR1 LNHDA and CDR2 SQIVND (reference sequence). The CDR3 region has the DNA TGTGCCAGTAGTATCCAGGGGGGTAACTATGGCTACACCTTC. Residues: CASSIQGGNYGYTF.

The rearrangement uses TRBV7-3 and TRBJ2-3, with 9 bases aligning to TRBD2. J gave up 2 bases and V 3 bases, and 3 bases lay outside the gene matches. The CDR3 has 15 residues. The germline gives CDR1 SGHTA, CDR2 FQGTGA. CDR3 protein: CASSFSGGDTDTQYF. CDR3 sequence (DNA): TGTGCCAGCAGCTTTAGCGGGGGAGACACAGATACGCAGTATTTT.

This clone was seen just once. This chain connects TRBV19 to TRBJ1-1; tentatively, D is TRBD1 (5 bases). Trimming took off 5 bases at V and 6 bases at J, with 19 bases between the two ends. Germline V gene data show CDR1 as LNHDA and CDR2 as SQIVND (reference sequence). The CDR3 contains 15 residues. CDR3 sequence reads: CASSPRRARDAEAFF. The CDR3 DNA follows: TGTGCCAGTAGTCCCCGGAGGGCGAGGGACGCTGAAGCTTTCTTT.

The chain has TRBV18 and TRBJ1-1; TRBD1 matches at 10 bases. The V and J ends lost 6 bases and 7 bases, in that order; junction bases with no gene match: 8. Germline V gives CDR1 KGHSH, CDR2 LQKENI. This CDR3 is 14 amino acids long. Written as DNA, the CDR3 is TGTGCCAGCTCCCAAGAGACAGGGGGCCTTGAAGCTTTCTTT. Its translation: CASSQETGGLEAFF.

The CDR3 sequence: CASSIRGATNEKLFF. In DNA, the CDR3 is TGTGCCAGTAGTATCAGGGGTGCAACTAATGAAAAACTGTTTTTT. The rearrangement joins TRBV19 to TRBJ1-4, with TRBD1 as a possible D gene (6 bases). V lost 3 bases and J lost 0, with 8 bases in between. Germline lookup yields CDR1 LNHDA and CDR2 SQIVND (reference sequence). The CDR3 length is 15 residues.

The chain couples TRBV4-1 to TRBJ2-1; the match to TRBD2 covers 8 bases. Per germline, CDR1 MGHRA and CDR2 YSYEKL. The CDR3 length is 15 residues. Unmatched junction bases numbered 6, after V lost 0 bases and J lost 8 bases. Here the CDR3 reads CASSQERGELDEQFF. As DNA, the CDR3 is TGCGCCAGCAGCCAAGAGCGGGGGGAGCTCGATGAGCAGTTCTTC.

This clone is medium-sized (0.01 to 0.1%) within its sample. The rearrangement links TRBV2 to TRBJ2-7, with TRBD2 matching 12 bases. CDR3 length: 15 residues. V lost 2 bases and J lost 5; bases outside the gene matches: 4. The germline V gene encodes CDR1 SNHLY and CDR2 FYNNEI. CDR3 sequence: CASSELAGGYNEQYF. As DNA, the CDR3 is TGTGCCAGCAGTGAACTAGCGGGAGGGTATAACGAGCAGTACTTC.

This clone was seen just once. The J gene is TRBJ2-3, the V gene TRBV12-3 or TRBV12-4; D not certain. Trimming removed 5 bases at V and 0 bases at J, with 6 bases between. This CDR3 is built from 13 residues. CDR3 loop: CASSPVSTDTQYF. In nucleotides, the CDR3 is TGTGCCAGCAGTCCGGTTAGCACAGATACGCAGTATTTT.

The genes are TRBV4-1 and TRBJ2-3; 9 nucleotides align to TRBD2. With 5 bases clipped from V and 1 base from J, the junction kept 16 bases outside the gene matches. The CDR3 contains 19 residues. Per the germline V gene, CDR1 is MGHRA and CDR2 is YSYEKL. CDR3 protein: CASSYGRPGLALRTDTQYF. CDR3 sequence (DNA): TGCGCCAGCAGCTACGGGCGACCGGGACTAGCATTACGCACAGATACGCAGTATTTT.

The rearrangement uses TRBV29-1 and TRBJ2-3; maybe TRBD2 (6 bases). Trimming shortened V by 6 bases and J by 2 bases, and 12 bases separated the two germline ends. The CDR3 loop spans 13 amino acids. Germline assignment: CDR1 SQVTM and CDR2 ANQGSEA. CDR3 DNA: TGCAGCGTCGGAGGAGGGAACACAGATACGCAGTATTTT. Amino acids: CSVGGGNTDTQYF.

The gene calls are TRBV3-1 (or the pseudogene TRBV3-2) and TRBJ1-1; D ambiguous. The CDR3 consists of 12 residues. Germline CDR1 LGHDT, CDR2 YNNKEL (reference sequence). V lost 5 bases and J 2 bases, leaving 6 bases between the germline ends. CDR3 protein: CASSLSNTEAFF. CDR3 nucleotides: TGTGCCAGCAGCTTGTCTAACACTGAAGCTTTCTTT.

This clone was observed a handful of times. The V gene is TRBV12-5, the J gene TRBJ2-7; TRBD2 matches 14 bases. Trimming cost V 6 bases and J 6 bases; bases outside gene matches: 4. Germline V gives CDR1 LGHNT, CDR2 FRNRAP. CDR3 size: 14 residues. The CDR3 coding sequence is TGTGCTAGTGGCCAGGGACTAGCGGGAGCCGAGCAGTACTTC. Translating it yields CASGQGLAGAEQYF.

This clone was picked up one time. The genes are TRBV4-1 and TRBJ1-1; the D is unclear. Germline V gives CDR1 MGHRA, CDR2 YSYEKL. Trimming took 1 base from V and 1 from J, leaving 13 bases between them. This CDR3 contains 16 residues. The DNA of the CDR3 is TGCGCCAGCAGCCAAGGGCCCGGCCGGGGGAACACTGAAGCTTTCTTT. This gives the protein CASSQGPGRGNTEAFF.

The J gene is TRBJ2-3, the V gene TRBV6-2 or TRBV6-3; D perhaps matches TRBD2 (7 bases). The CDR3 is made up of 16 amino acids. Germline V gene sequence: CDR1 MNHEY, CDR2 SVGEGT. Trimming took 0 bases from V and 4 from J, leaving 14 bases between them. The CDR3 nucleotides read TGTGCCAGCAGTTACTCAGGGAGGGGGGGCGCAGATACGCAGTATTTT. Translating it yields CASSYSGRGGADTQYF.